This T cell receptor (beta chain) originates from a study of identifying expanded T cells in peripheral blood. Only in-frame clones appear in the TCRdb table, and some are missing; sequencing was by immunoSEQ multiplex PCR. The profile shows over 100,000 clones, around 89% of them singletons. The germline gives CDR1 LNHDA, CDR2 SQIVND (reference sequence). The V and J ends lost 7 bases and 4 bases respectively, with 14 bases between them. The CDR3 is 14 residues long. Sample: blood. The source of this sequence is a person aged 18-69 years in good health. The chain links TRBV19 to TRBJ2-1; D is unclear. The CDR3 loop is CASTPADLYNEQFF. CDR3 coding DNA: TGTGCCAGTACCCCCGCGGATCTTTACAATGAGCAGTTCTTC.